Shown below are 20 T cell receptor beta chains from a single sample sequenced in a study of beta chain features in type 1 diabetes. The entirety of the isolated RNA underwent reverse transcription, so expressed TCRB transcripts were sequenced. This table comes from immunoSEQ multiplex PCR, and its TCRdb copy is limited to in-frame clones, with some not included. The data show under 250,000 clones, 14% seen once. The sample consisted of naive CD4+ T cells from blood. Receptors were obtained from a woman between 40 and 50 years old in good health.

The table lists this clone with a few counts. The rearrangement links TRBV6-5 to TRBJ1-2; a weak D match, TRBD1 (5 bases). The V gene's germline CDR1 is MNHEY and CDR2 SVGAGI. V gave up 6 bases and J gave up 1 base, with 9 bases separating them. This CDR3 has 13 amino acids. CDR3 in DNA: TGTGCCAGCAGCCGGGGGGATAACTATGGCTACACCTTC. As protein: CASSRGDNYGYTF.

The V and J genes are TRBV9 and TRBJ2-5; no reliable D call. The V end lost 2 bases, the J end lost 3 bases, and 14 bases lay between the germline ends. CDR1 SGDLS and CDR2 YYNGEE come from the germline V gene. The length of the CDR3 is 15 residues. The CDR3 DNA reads TGTGCCAGCAGCGTTGTGGGCACCTCCGAAGAGACCCAGTACTTC. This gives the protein CASSVVGTSEETQYF.

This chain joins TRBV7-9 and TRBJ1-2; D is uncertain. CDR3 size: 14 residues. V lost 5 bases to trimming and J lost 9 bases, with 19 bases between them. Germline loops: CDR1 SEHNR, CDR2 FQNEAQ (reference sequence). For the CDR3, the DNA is TGTGCCAGCAGCATATCCGTCAGACTAGTCAGCTACACCTTC. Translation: CASSISVRLVSYTF.

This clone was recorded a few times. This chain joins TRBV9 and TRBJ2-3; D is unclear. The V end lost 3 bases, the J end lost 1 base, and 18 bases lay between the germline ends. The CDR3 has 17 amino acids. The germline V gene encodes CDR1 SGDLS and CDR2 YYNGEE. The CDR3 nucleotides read TGTGCCAGCAGCGCCCTGACTTCTTCCCCGCGCACAGATACGCAGTATTTT. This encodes CASSALTSSPRTDTQYF.

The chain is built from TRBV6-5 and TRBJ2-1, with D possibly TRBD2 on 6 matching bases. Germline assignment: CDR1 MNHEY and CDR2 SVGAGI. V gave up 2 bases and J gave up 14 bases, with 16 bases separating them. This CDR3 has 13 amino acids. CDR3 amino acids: CASSYRDSHSEFF. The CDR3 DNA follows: TGTGCCAGCAGTTACCGGGACTCACATTCGGAGTTCTTC.

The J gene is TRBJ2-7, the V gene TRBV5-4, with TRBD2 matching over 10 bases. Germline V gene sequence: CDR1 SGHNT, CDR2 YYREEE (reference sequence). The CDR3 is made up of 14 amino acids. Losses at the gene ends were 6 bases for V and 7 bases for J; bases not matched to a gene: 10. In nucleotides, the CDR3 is TGTGCCAGCACCTTAGCGGGGGGTTTGGTAGAGCAGTACTTC. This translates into CASTLAGGLVEQYF.

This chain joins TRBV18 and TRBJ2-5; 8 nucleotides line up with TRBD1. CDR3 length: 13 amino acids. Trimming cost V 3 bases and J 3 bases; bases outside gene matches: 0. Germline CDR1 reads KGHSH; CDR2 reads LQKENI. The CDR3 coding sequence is TGTGCCAGCTCACCGACAGGGGAAGAGACCCAGTACTTC. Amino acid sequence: CASSPTGEETQYF.

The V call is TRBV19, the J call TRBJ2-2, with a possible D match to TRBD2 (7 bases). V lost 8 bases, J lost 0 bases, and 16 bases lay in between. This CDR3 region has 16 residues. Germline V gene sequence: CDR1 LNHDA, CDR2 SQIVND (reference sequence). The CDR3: CASPGRGQTNTGELFF. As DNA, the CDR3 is TGTGCCAGTCCTGGGAGGGGACAAACGAACACCGGGGAGCTGTTTTTT.

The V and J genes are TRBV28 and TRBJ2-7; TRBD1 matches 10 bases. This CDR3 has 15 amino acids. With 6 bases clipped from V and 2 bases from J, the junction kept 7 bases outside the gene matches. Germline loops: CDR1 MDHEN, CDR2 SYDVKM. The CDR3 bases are TGTGCCAGCAGGACTATGGGACAGGGGACCTACGAGCAGTACTTC. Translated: CASRTMGQGTYEQYF.

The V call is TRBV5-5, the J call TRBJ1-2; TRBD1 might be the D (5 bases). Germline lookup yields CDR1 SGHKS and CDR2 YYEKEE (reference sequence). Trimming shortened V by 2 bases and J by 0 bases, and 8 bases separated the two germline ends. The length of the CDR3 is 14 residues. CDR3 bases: TGTGCCAGCAGCTTAGACAGAGCTAACTATGGCTACACCTTC. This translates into CASSLDRANYGYTF.

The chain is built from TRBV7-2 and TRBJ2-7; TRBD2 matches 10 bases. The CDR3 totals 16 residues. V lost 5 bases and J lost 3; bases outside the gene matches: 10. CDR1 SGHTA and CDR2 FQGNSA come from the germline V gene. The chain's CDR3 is CASSPRVAGGVYEQYF. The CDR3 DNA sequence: TGTGCCAGCAGCCCGAGGGTAGCGGGGGGCGTCTACGAGCAGTACTTC.

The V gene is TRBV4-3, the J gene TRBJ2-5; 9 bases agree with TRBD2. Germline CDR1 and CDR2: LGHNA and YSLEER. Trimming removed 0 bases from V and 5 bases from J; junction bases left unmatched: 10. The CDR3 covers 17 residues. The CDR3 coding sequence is TGCGCCAGCAGCCAAGATCCAGCGGGGGGAGTTAGGGAGACCCAGTACTTC. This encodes CASSQDPAGGVRETQYF.

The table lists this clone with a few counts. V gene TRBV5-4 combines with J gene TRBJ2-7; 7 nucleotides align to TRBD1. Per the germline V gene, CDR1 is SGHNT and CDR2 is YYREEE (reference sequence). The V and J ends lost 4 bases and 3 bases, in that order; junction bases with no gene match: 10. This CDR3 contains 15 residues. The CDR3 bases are TGTGCCAGCAGCCTGGGACAGCCGAGCGTCTACGAGCAGTACTTC. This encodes CASSLGQPSVYEQYF.

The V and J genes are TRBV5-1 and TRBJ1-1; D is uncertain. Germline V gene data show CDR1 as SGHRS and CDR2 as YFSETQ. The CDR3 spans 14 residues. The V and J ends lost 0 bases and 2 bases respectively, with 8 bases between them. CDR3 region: CASSLGLFNTEAFF. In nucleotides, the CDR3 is TGCGCCAGCAGCTTGGGTCTTTTCAACACTGAAGCTTTCTTT. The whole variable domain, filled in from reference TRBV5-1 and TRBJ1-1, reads KAGVTQTPRYLIKTRGQQVTLSCSPISGHRSVSWYQQTPGQGLQFLFEYFSETQRNKGNFPGRFSGRQFSNSRSEMNVSTLELGDSALYLCASSLGLFNTEAFFGQGTRLTVV.

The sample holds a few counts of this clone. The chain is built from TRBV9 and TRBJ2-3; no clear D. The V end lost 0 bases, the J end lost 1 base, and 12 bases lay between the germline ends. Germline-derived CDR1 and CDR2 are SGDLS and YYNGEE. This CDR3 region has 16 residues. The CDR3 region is CASSVEATMGTDTQYF. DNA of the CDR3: TGTGCCAGCAGCGTAGAGGCTACTATGGGCACAGATACGCAGTATTTT.

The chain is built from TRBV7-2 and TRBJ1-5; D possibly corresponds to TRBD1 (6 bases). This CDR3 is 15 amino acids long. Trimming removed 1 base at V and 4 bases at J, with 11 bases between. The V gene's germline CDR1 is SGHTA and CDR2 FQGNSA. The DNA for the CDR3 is TGTGCCAGCAGCTTAGAGTCTAGGGGGAATCAGCCCCAGCATTTT. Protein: CASSLESRGNQPQHF.

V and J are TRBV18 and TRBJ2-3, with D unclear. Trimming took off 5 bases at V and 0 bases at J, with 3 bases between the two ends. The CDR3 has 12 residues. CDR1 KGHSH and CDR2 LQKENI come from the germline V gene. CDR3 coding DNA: TGTGCCAGCTCAACTAGCACAGATACGCAGTATTTT. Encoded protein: CASSTSTDTQYF.

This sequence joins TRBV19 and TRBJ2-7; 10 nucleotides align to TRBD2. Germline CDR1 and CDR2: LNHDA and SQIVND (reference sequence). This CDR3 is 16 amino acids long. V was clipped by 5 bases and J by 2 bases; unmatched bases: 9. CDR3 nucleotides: TGTGCCAGTAGTCTGAGCGGGGGGGCGGGCACCTACGAGCAGTACTTC. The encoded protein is CASSLSGGAGTYEQYF.

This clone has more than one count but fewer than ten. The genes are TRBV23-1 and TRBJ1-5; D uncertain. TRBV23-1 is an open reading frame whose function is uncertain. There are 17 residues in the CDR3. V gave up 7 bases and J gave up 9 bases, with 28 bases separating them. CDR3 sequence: CASTNGGSTSPSGPQHF. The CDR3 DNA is TGCGCCAGCACCAACGGTGGCTCGACATCCCCGTCAGGGCCCCAGCATTTT.

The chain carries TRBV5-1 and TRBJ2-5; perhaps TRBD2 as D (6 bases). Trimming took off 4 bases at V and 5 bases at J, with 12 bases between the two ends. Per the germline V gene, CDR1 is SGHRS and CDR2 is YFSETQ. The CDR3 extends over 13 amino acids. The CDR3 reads CASSPASGETQYF. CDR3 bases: TGCGCCAGCAGCCCGGCGAGCGGGGAGACCCAGTACTTC. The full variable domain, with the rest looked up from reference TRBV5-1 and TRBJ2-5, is KAGVTQTPRYLIKTRGQQVTLSCSPISGHRSVSWYQQTPGQGLQFLFEYFSETQRNKGNFPGRFSGRQFSNSRSEMNVSTLELGDSALYLCASSPASGETQYFGPGTRLLVL.